One T cell receptor beta chain is described in this entry. The antigen is undetermined. This sample's RNA came from whole unsorted tissue. Donors were chemotherapy-naive, newly diagnosed lung cancer surgical patients in China, August–late 2014. This sample is part of a study of tumor and adjacent non-tumor tissue in lung cancer. In the study overall: Aged about 30 to 76 years, patients included 10 men and 4 to 6 women with stage I to III disease. Study-level findings and limits: TCR diversity was significantly greater in tumor than normal lung tissue. Normal lung showed higher cumulative top 100 clone frequency than tumor.

The CDR3 is 18 amino acids. V gave up 3 bases and J gave up 1 base, with 22 bases separating them. Three rounds of nested PCR, following a modified ARM-PCR protocol, produced the TCRbeta library. TCRdb analysed the multiplex PCR reads with MiXCR anew, one entry per CDR3 protein. This sample has about 120,000 distinct CDR3 sequences, with approximately 84% found just once. The chain carries TRBV12-3 or TRBV12-4 and TRBJ2-7; maybe TRBD2 (7 bases). Material for sequencing was lung tumor tissue. This TCR was recovered from a man between 65 and 80 years old with non-small cell lung cancer. In DNA form, the CDR3 reads TGTGCCAGCAGTTTTTGGGGGAGGGGGGATGTCGGGTCCTACGAGCAGTACTTC. Encoded protein: CASSFWGRGDVGSYEQYF.